The entry below describes one T cell receptor beta chain. What it recognizes is unknown. Germline V CDR1 and CDR2: LGHNA, YNFKEQ. The CDR3 length is 17 residues. The entry originates in a study of T cells expressing NK-cell markers. Study-wide context: It was sorted CD3+CD56+NKG2C+, CD3+CD56+NKG2C- and CD3+CD56-NKG2C+ T cells that supplied the TCR beta repertoires. HCMV seropositivity characterized seven of the eight sequenced donors, and seronegativity one. Broader study findings: The study found dominant NKG2C+ clonotypes at 1.0-7.0% of CD8+ T cells in six donors.

Reprocessing the 5' RACE reads, TCRdb reports a single entry for every CDR3 protein and omits DNA. The listing records about 380,000 distinct CDR3 sequences. The gene calls are TRBV4-2 and TRBJ2-2. The specimen was blood T cells: a sorted CD56 or NKG2C T cell subset, CD4+ or CD8+ T cells, or bulk PBMC T cells (not recorded which). This receptor was taken from a man aged 18 to 69 in good health. The CDR3 sequence is CASSQEGSASNTGELFF.